These T cell receptor beta chains were read from a single sample in a study of shared T cell receptors in the human thymus. Clones were read by immunoSEQ multiplex PCR, and TCRdb kept only the in-frame ones, dropping some. Of over 450,000 clones in the sample, 75% to 80% were seen once. A further study also used this sample, focusing on human thymus T cells.

The sequencing input was thymocytes. The receptor set was obtained from a boy under three years old with a congenital heart defect. Both conserved end residues are part of each CDR3. The D gene is left open where the match is weak.

d_gene: TRBD2
v_gene: TRBV6-6
j_gene: TRBJ2-7
CDR3aa: CASSYLSGGTPSEQYF
CDR3nt: TGTGCCAGCAGTTACCTAAGCGGGGGCACTCCCAGCGAGCAGTACTTC

d_gene: .
v_gene: TRBV29-1
j_gene: TRBJ2-3
CDR3aa: CSVENRSKRLNGTDTQYF
CDR3nt: TGCAGCGTGGAGAATCGATCAAAGCGCCTAAATGGCACAGATACGCAGTATTTT

d_gene: .
v_gene: TRBV4-1
j_gene: TRBJ1-2
CDR3aa: CASSQDHEEDLGGYTF
CDR3nt: TGCGCCAGCAGCCAAGATCATGAGGAGGACTTGGGGGGCTACACCTTC

d_gene: .
v_gene: TRBV27
j_gene: TRBJ1-4
CDR3aa: CASSPQGEKLFF
CDR3nt: TGTGCCAGCAGTCCCCAGGGGGAAAAACTGTTTTTT

d_gene: .
v_gene: TRBV6-4
j_gene: TRBJ2-7
CDR3aa: CASSEGDLGRHEQYF
CDR3nt: TGTGCCAGCAGTGAAGGGGATTTGGGGCGCCACGAGCAGTACTTC

d_gene: TRBD1
v_gene: TRBV18
j_gene: TRBJ2-1
CDR3aa: CASSGRGQVSSWDEQFF
CDR3nt: TGTGCCAGCTCGGGCCGAGGACAGGTTAGCTCTTGGGATGAGCAGTTCTTC

d_gene: .
v_gene: TRBV10-1
j_gene: TRBJ2-5
CDR3aa: CACRGEREETQYF
CDR3nt: TGCGCCTGCCGCGGGGAAAGGGAAGAGACCCAGTACTTC

d_gene: .
v_gene: TRBV5-8
j_gene: TRBJ1-1
CDR3aa: CASSLDRQALNTEAFF
CDR3nt: TGTGCCAGCAGCTTGGATCGCCAGGCCTTGAACACTGAAGCTTTCTTT

d_gene: TRBD1
v_gene: TRBV5-1
j_gene: TRBJ1-4
CDR3aa: CASRVTGTGCEKLFF
CDR3nt: TGCGCCAGCCGCGTGACCGGGACAGGGTGTGAAAAACTGTTTTTT

d_gene: TRBD1
v_gene: TRBV29-1
j_gene: TRBJ2-4
CDR3aa: CSASGTGTKNIQYF
CDR3nt: TGCAGCGCCTCCGGGACAGGGACCAAAAACATTCAGTACTTC